Following are 6 T cell receptor beta chains from one sample sequenced in a study of CD8 T cells in Susac syndrome. After extraction with the RNeasy kit, about 0.45 to 1 ug of the RNA was reverse transcribed using random hexamers. One entry per CDR3 protein results from TCRdb running MiXCR on the immunoSEQ multiplex PCR reads. This table holds some 220,000 distinct CDR3 sequences, about 96% found once. The sequenced sample consisted of CD4+ T cells from PBMCs. The receptors shown here come from a human donor with multiple sclerosis.

The chain combines TRBV9 with TRBJ2-3, with 9 bases matching TRBD2. The V and J ends lost 0 bases and 8 bases, in that order; junction bases with no gene match: 16. CDR3 length: 18 residues. CDR1 is SGDLS and CDR2 is YYNGEE in the germline V gene. CDR3 DNA sequence: TGTGCCAGCAGCGTAGCTACGTGGGCGGGGGGGCAAGTCCCTACGCAGTATTTT. Translation: CASSVATWAGGQVPTQYF.

The chain is built from TRBV29-1 and TRBJ2-7; weak D call: TRBD1 (5 bases). This CDR3 has 13 amino acids. Germline V lookup: CDR1 SQVTM, CDR2 ANQGSEA. Trimming removed 2 bases from V and 6 bases from J, with 14 bases in between. The CDR3 coding sequence is TGCAGCGTTGAACAGGGCAGGCGCACCGAGCAGTACTTC. Translation: CSVEQGRRTEQYF.

The CDR3 DNA is TGCAGCGCCCAATGGCGAGTGAACACTGAAGCTTTCTTT. Translating it yields CSAQWRVNTEAFF. The chain uses TRBV29-1 and TRBJ1-1; unclear D gene. Germline CDR1 and CDR2: SQVTM and ANQGSEA. The CDR3 covers 13 residues. V dropped 7 bases and J dropped 0 bases, with 12 bases sitting between them.

This chain uses TRBV20-1 with TRBJ2-7; D is unclear. V was clipped by 4 bases and J by 2 bases, with 9 bases between them. The germline V gene encodes CDR1 DFQATT and CDR2 SNEGSKA (reference sequence). The CDR3 runs 12 residues. CDR3 in DNA: TGCAGTGCTATGGGATCTCCCTACGAGCAGTACTTC. Its translation is CSAMGSPYEQYF.

This clonotype was seen just once. This chain uses TRBV5-6 with TRBJ1-5; D perhaps matches TRBD1 (5 bases). The germline V gene encodes CDR1 SGHDT and CDR2 YYEEEE. V lost 6 bases to trimming and J lost 3 bases, with 22 bases between them. This CDR3 region has 17 residues. CDR3 nucleotide sequence: TGTGCCAGCACCTTTTCGTCGAATCAGGGCATCAATCAGCCCCAGCATTTT. Translating it yields CASTFSSNQGINQPQHF.

This chain joins TRBV20-1 and TRBJ1-2; D is undetermined. The CDR3 covers 13 residues. Germline V gene lookup returns CDR1 DFQATT and CDR2 SNEGSKA (reference sequence). V dropped 5 bases and J dropped 6 bases, with 16 bases sitting between them. The CDR3 bases are TGCAGTGCTCATCCCGAGCAGGTAGATGGCTACACCTTC. It specifies CSAHPEQVDGYTF.